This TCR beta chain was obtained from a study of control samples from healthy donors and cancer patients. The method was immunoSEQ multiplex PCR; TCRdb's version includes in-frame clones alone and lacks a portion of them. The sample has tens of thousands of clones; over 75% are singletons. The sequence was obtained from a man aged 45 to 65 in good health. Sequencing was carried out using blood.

CDR3 loop: CASTPTRNTEAFF. The CDR3 DNA reads as TGTGCCAGCACACCTACTCGGAACACTGAAGCTTTCTTT. The chain is built from TRBV2 and TRBJ1-1, with D unclear. CDR3 length equals 13 residues. Germline CDR1 SNHLY, CDR2 FYNNEI. The V end was cut by 7 bases, the J end by 1 base, with 10 bases between.